These T cell receptor beta chains were read from a single sample in a study of blood T cells in healthy people across ages. TCRdb called the 5' RACE reads again in MiXCR, with one record for every CDR3 protein. The top ten hold 13% of the sample, which has hundreds of thousands of distinct CDR3 sequences, roughly 43% seen once. The sample consisted of blood. The receptors were sampled from a man in his thirties or forties in good health. The CDR3 runs from the conserved cysteine through the conserved F or W. Each record gives: CDR3 DNA, CDR3 protein, D gene, clone size, J gene, V gene. The D gene is left open where the match is weak. Only part of the rows carry a size: once, few, many, or a class if the clone is expanded.

DNA: TGTGCCAGCAGTTACTCCACTAGCGGGGGGAAAAAAGGTGTCGCCTACGAGCAGTACTTC
CDR3: CASSYSTSGGKKGVAYEQYF
D: TRBD2
size: -
J: TRBJ2-7
V: TRBV6-2/TRBV6-3

DNA: TGTGCCACCAGCAGAGAGTATGGCAAAAACATTCAGTACTTC
CDR3: CATSREYGKNIQYF
D: -
size: -
J: TRBJ2-4
V: TRBV15

DNA: TGTGCCAGCAGCTGGACCCACGAGCAGTACTTC
CDR3: CASSWTHEQYF
D: -
size: few
J: TRBJ2-7
V: TRBV7-2

DNA: TGTGCCAGCAGTTACTCGATACGGGTCGGTGGAGGAGAGACCCAGTACTTC
CDR3: CASSYSIRVGGGETQYF
D: -
size: -
J: TRBJ2-5
V: TRBV6-2/TRBV6-3

DNA: TGTGCCAGCAGTTATTTGGTCCTAGCGGGGACGGACTACAATGAGCAGTTCTTC
CDR3: CASSYLVLAGTDYNEQFF
D: TRBD2
size: -
J: TRBJ2-1
V: TRBV6-2/TRBV6-3

DNA: TGTGCCAGCAGCTATATAGAGACCCAGTACTTC
CDR3: CASSYIETQYF
D: -
size: few
J: TRBJ2-5
V: TRBV7-3

DNA: TGCGCCAGCAGCCCCCCCGAACGGGGGCGGAACAATGAGCAGTTCTTC
CDR3: CASSPPERGRNNEQFF
D: -
size: -
J: TRBJ2-1
V: TRBV4-1

DNA: TGTGCCAGCAGTCAGGGGGCGCGCTACGAGCAGTACTTC
CDR3: CASSQGARYEQYF
D: TRBD1
size: once
J: TRBJ2-7
V: TRBV6-1

DNA: TGTGCCAGCAGTCGGCTAGCGGGCTTAGAGCAGTACTTC
CDR3: CASSRLAGLEQYF
D: TRBD2
size: once
J: TRBJ2-7
V: TRBV27

DNA: TGCGCCAGCAGCCCCTATGTACCAGGGTCGAGTGATTCACCCCTCCACTTT
CDR3: CASSPYVPGSSDSPLHF
D: -
size: once
J: TRBJ1-6
V: TRBV5-1

DNA: TGCAGCGTTGATGGACAGGGGGCCGGGGAGCTGTTTTTT
CDR3: CSVDGQGAGELFF
D: TRBD1
size: once
J: TRBJ2-2
V: TRBV29-1

DNA: TGCAGTGCTAGACCAACCGGGACAATGAACACTGAAGCTTTCTTT
CDR3: CSARPTGTMNTEAFF
D: -
size: -
J: TRBJ1-1
V: TRBV20-1

DNA: TGTGCCAGCAGCTTAGGTAGCGGGGGGGCCAAAAACATTCAGTACTTC
CDR3: CASSLGSGGAKNIQYF
D: TRBD2
size: few
J: TRBJ2-4
V: TRBV11-2

DNA: TGTGCCAGCAGCATAAGGGGGGGTTATAGCAATCAGCCCCAGCATTTT
CDR3: CASSIRGGYSNQPQHF
D: -
size: few
J: TRBJ1-5
V: TRBV13

DNA: TGTGCCAGCAGCCCAGAGGTAGCGTTAACCCACGAGCAGTACTTC
CDR3: CASSPEVALTHEQYF
D: -
size: few
J: TRBJ2-7
V: TRBV7-2

DNA: TGTGCCAGCAGTCAGAGAGCCCGGGGCGTCGGAGAGACCCAGTACTTC
CDR3: CASSQRARGVGETQYF
D: -
size: many
J: TRBJ2-5
V: TRBV27

DNA: TGTGCCAGCAGCTTAGAAGAGGCGAACACTGAAGCTTTCTTT
CDR3: CASSLEEANTEAFF
D: -
size: -
J: TRBJ1-1
V: TRBV7-2

DNA: TGCGCCAGCAGCTTGGGGGCAGACGTCACCTACGAGCAGTACTTC
CDR3: CASSLGADVTYEQYF
D: -
size: few
J: TRBJ2-7
V: TRBV5-1

DNA: TGTGCCAGCAGCTTAGCCACAGGGGCCGGCCAGCCCCAGCATTTT
CDR3: CASSLATGAGQPQHF
D: TRBD1
size: few
J: TRBJ1-5
V: TRBV7-2

DNA: TGCGCCAGCAGCTCCTATAGCGGGGGCTACAATGAGCAGTTCTTC
CDR3: CASSSYSGGYNEQFF
D: TRBD2
size: -
J: TRBJ2-1
V: TRBV4-1

DNA: TGCGCCAGCAGCCAAGAGGTCGGGGGATACGAGCAGTACTTC
CDR3: CASSQEVGGYEQYF
D: -
size: -
J: TRBJ2-7
V: TRBV4-3

DNA: TGTGCCATCAGTGAGTCCGGTGTGCAGCCCCAGCATTTT
CDR3: CAISESGVQPQHF
D: -
size: few
J: TRBJ1-5
V: TRBV10-3

DNA: TGTGCCAGCAGTCCCAATCCCGGGGCACGGGCGCAGTACTTC
CDR3: CASSPNPGARAQYF
D: -
size: -
J: TRBJ2-7
V: TRBV7-2

DNA: TGTGCCAGCAGCTTGACAGAACCGAACACTGAAGCTTTCTTT
CDR3: CASSLTEPNTEAFF
D: -
size: -
J: TRBJ1-1
V: TRBV11-3

DNA: TGTGCCAGCAGACTAATGAGTTCACCCCTCCACTTT
CDR3: CASRLMSSPLHF
D: -
size: few
J: TRBJ1-6
V: TRBV6-6

DNA: TGTGCCAGCCGCCCGGCAGGGACGGCCCAGCATTTT
CDR3: CASRPAGTAQHF
D: -
size: once
J: TRBJ1-5
V: TRBV28

DNA: TGTGCCAGCAGCTTAGGGGGGGGGTTAGCTTTCTTT
CDR3: CASSLGGGLAFF
D: -
size: -
J: TRBJ1-1
V: TRBV7-2

DNA: TGTGCCAGCAGCCCTGTTGTCTCTGGGGCCAACGTCCTGACTTTC
CDR3: CASSPVVSGANVLTF
D: -
size: many
J: TRBJ2-6
V: TRBV3-1

DNA: TGCGCCAGCAGAACAAGCGGGACAGGGGGGGACACAGATACGCAGTATTTT
CDR3: CASRTSGTGGDTDTQYF
D: TRBD1
size: -
J: TRBJ2-3
V: TRBV5-1

DNA: TGTGCCAGCAGCGTCACAGGGCCTGCTGGCTACACCTTC
CDR3: CASSVTGPAGYTF
D: -
size: -
J: TRBJ1-2
V: TRBV7-2

DNA: TGTGCCAGCAGCTTATCGACAGGGTTCCAGGAGACCCAGTACTTC
CDR3: CASSLSTGFQETQYF
D: TRBD1
size: few
J: TRBJ2-5
V: TRBV7-9

DNA: TGTGCCAGCAGCCCCGGGACAGCTTATAATCAGCCCCAGCATTTT
CDR3: CASSPGTAYNQPQHF
D: TRBD1
size: -
J: TRBJ1-5
V: TRBV7-6

DNA: TGTGCCAGCAGCCACTCCGGGACAGCCTATCTAGATACGCAGTATTTT
CDR3: CASSHSGTAYLDTQYF
D: TRBD1
size: -
J: TRBJ2-3
V: TRBV25-1

DNA: TGCAGCGTCCGCGCGCCTTATGCTGAAGCTTTCTTT
CDR3: CSVRAPYAEAFF
D: -
size: few
J: TRBJ1-1
V: TRBV29-1

DNA: TGTGCCAGCAGCTTAGGCAGGTCCACAAACATTCAGTACTTC
CDR3: CASSLGRSTNIQYF
D: -
size: -
J: TRBJ2-4
V: TRBV7-2

DNA: TGCAGCGTTGTCCAGGTCCCTGAAGCTTTCTTT
CDR3: CSVVQVPEAFF
D: -
size: -
J: TRBJ1-1
V: TRBV29-1

DNA: TGTGCCAGCAGACGGACTAGCGGGGGAAATGAGCAGTTCTTC
CDR3: CASRRTSGGNEQFF
D: TRBD2
size: many
J: TRBJ2-1
V: TRBV12-3/TRBV12-4

DNA: TGTGCCAGCAGCCCGCGGGACAGGTTAAACCCCAATGAAAAACTGTTTTTT
CDR3: CASSPRDRLNPNEKLFF
D: TRBD1
size: many
J: TRBJ1-4
V: TRBV7-9

DNA: TGTGCCAGCAGACCGGGACTAGCTGACCAATTTGCCTACAATGAGCAGTACTTC
CDR3: CASRPGLADQFAYNEQYF
D: TRBD2
size: -
J: TRBJ2-7
V: TRBV27

DNA: TGTGCCAGCAATCTCCAGGGGACTTTAGCAGAGACCCAGTACTTC
CDR3: CASNLQGTLAETQYF
D: -
size: -
J: TRBJ2-5
V: TRBV6-1

DNA: TGTGCCAGCAGCCGACGTACCGACAGGTGGGGCCTCTACGAGCAGTACTTC
CDR3: CASSRRTDRWGLYEQYF
D: -
size: -
J: TRBJ2-7
V: TRBV14

DNA: TGTGCCAGCGTGGGACAGGGACCCACTGAAGCTTTCTTT
CDR3: CASVGQGPTEAFF
D: TRBD1
size: -
J: TRBJ1-1
V: TRBV6-1

DNA: TGTGCCAGCAGCTTAGATACTAGCGGGGGGTGGACCCAGTACTTC
CDR3: CASSLDTSGGWTQYF
D: TRBD2
size: few
J: TRBJ2-5
V: TRBV11-2

DNA: TGTGCCAGCAGCACTACAGGGGGTGACTACGAGCAGTACTTC
CDR3: CASSTTGGDYEQYF
D: TRBD1
size: -
J: TRBJ2-7
V: TRBV5-4